This T cell receptor beta chain was recovered during a study of T cell responses to AZD1222 COVID-19 vaccine (dated by TCRdb to the early 2020s). Study-level background: Because spike-specific TCR depth and breadth did not differ between the two schedules, AZD1222 recipients who got a second dose at roughly 4 weeks were pooled with those who got a second dose at roughly 12 weeks. TCR sequencing covered some 240 trial participants: about 210 given two doses of AZD1222 and approximately 26 given two doses of MenACWY control vaccine. Trial participants were enrolled by age into 18-55, 56-69 and 70-plus year subgroups, with approximately 150, 28 and 58 TCR-sequenced participants respectively. The research as a whole found: CD4 TCRs associated with the vaccine covered the entire spike protein, and the dominant responses were in regions 160-218 and 743-854. In the small 56-69-year group, the increase in depth fell short of significance, most likely because of low power. Participants were mostly white British, with more females than males. The authors suggested clonal diversity may have been underestimated. Conclusions about previously exposed vaccinees are limited because only six or seven AZD1222 recipients were SARS-CoV-2 seropositive at baseline. Reportedly, almost half of the unique spike-specific TCRs recognized epitopes lying outside the regions that are mutated in the B.1.351 and B.1.1.7 variants. Because no samples from the day 14 peak response were available, repertoires could be characterized only after the peak T cell response. Spike-specific TCR breadth and depth rose significantly after two AZD1222 doses compared with day 0 and with MenACWY recipients.

The CDR3 regions of human TCRbeta chains were analyzed by immunosequencing. Processing in the source paper ran as follows. TCRs in the repertoires were compared against a reference library of SARS-CoV-2-specific TCRs that had been generated with the MIRA antigen-specificity platform. Breadth was defined as the fraction of unique TCRs that were SARS-CoV-2-associated. Depth was defined as the fraction of total T cells that were SARS-CoV-2-associated. Each spike-specific TCR was assigned to its reactive spike region and to a CD4 or CD8 class using the MIRA data. Log10-transformed breadth and depth values were compared by one-way ANOVA with Sidak's multiple comparisons tests. Entries here come from immuneACCESS through TCRdb and include only in-frame sequences with V and J called. Some clones fail to appear in such tables; in the studies checked, an unresolved V gene covers under half of the shortfall, and the cause of the remainder is unknown. That table gives V, J and clone size, and the DNA gave D and trimming. The sample table contains around 160,000 clones; only one count was recorded for 93% of them. 1.5% to 2% of the sample rests with the top ten.

CDR1 MNHEY and CDR2 SMNVEV were looked up in the germline V gene (reference sequence). Germline trimming amounts to 3 bases on V and 5 bases on J, with 9 as the count of junction bases outside the gene matches. From its cysteine to its phenylalanine, the CDR3 spans 15 amino acids. The retained sequence is limited to the CDR3, 45 bases, with the frame set at the first base. The intended sense of this specimen's time point label: baseline before first vaccination. Samples from vaccinated people were obtained from the UK trials COV001 and COV002, which included a single-blind randomized controlled phase 2/3 trial of AZD1222 (ChAdOx1 nCoV-19) in healthy adults. Trial participant PBMC samples were collected at day 0 and day 28 after the second dose for TCRbeta chain sequencing. Worth noting for this clone: Its antigen target is currently unknown. Base quality data are lacking; no much larger clone is found one base away.

This clonotype was obtained from an adult in good health. The rearrangement combines TRBV27 with TRBJ1-2, and 7 junctional nucleotides match TRBD1. Specimen: peripheral blood, collected on day 0 of AZD1222 vaccination. The DNA sequence reads TGTGCCAGCAGTTTTACAGGACAGGACGTTTATGGCTACACCTTC. Translated, it reads CASSFTGQDVYGYTF.